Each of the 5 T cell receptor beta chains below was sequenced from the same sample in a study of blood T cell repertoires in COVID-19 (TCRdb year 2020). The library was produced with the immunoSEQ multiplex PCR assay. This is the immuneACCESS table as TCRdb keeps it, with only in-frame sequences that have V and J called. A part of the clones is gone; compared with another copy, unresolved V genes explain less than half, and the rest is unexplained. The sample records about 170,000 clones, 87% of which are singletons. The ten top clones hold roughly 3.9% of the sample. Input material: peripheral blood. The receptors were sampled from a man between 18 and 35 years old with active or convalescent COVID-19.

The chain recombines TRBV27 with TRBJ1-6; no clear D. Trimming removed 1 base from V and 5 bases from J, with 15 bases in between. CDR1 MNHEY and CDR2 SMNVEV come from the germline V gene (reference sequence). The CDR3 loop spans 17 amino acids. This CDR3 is CASSLLSKRRDNSPLHF. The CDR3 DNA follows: TGTGCCAGCAGTTTATTAAGTAAGAGGAGGGATAATTCACCCCTCCACTTT.

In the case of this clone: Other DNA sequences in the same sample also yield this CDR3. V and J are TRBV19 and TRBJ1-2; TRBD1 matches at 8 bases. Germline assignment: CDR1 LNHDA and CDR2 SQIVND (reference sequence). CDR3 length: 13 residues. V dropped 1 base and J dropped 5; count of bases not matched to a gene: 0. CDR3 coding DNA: TGTGCCAGTAGTATAGGGACAGGGTATGGCTACACCTTC. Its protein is CASSIGTGYGYTF.

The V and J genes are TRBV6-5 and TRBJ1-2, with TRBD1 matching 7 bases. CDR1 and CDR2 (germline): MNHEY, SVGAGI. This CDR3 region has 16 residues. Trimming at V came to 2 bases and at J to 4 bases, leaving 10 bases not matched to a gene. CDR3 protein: CASSYGGTVYGYGYTF. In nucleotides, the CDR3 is TGTGCCAGCAGTTACGGGGGGACAGTCTATGGCTATGGCTACACCTTC.

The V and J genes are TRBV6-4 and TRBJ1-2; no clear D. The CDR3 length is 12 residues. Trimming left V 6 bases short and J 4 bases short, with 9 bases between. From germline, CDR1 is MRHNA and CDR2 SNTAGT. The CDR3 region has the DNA TGTGCCAGCAGGAGTCAGGTCTATGGCTACACCTTC. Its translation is CASRSQVYGYTF.

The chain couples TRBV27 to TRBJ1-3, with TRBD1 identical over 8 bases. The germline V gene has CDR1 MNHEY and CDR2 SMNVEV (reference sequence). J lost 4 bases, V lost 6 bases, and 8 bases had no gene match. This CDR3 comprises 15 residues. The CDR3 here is CASSRTGQYGNTIYF. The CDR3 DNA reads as TGTGCCAGCAGCAGGACAGGGCAGTACGGAAACACCATATATTTT.